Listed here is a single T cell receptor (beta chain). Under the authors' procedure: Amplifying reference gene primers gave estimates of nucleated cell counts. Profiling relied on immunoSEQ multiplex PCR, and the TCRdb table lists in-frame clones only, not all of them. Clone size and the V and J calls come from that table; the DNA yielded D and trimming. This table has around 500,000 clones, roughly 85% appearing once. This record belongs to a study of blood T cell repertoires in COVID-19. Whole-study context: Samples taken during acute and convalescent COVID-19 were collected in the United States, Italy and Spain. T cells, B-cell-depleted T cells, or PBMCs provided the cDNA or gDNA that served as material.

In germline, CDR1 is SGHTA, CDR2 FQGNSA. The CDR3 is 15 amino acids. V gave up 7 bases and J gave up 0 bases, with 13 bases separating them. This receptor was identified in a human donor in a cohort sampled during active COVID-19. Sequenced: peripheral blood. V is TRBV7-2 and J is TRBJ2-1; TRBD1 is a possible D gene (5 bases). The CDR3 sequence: CASTRQTLSYNEQFF. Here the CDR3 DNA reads TGTGCCAGCACCCGACAGACCCTCTCCTACAATGAGCAGTTCTTC.